These 26 T cell receptor beta chains came from one sample sequenced in a study of technical replicates of blood from a handful of donors. The assay was immunoSEQ multiplex PCR, and TCRdb's table has in-frame clones only and misses some. The data contain about 59,000 clones, around 93% of them singletons. The sample taken for sequencing was PBMCs. The receptor source for this set is a human donor in good health. Some clones in this sample may be carry-over from other donors' samples.

V gene TRBV30 combines with J gene TRBJ2-7, with D possibly TRBD2 on 6 matching bases. Trimming cost V 4 bases and J 4 bases, with 14 bases left between them. Germline V gene sequence: CDR1 GTSNPN, CDR2 SVGIG (reference sequence). This CDR3 is 13 amino acids long. The CDR3 nucleotides read TGTGCCTGGATCAACGGCGGAGGGTACGAGCAGTACTTC. The encoded protein is CAWINGGGYEQYF. The variable domain in full, with the rest retrieved from reference TRBV30 and TRBJ2-7, is SQTIHQWPATLVQPVGSPLSLECTVEGTSNPNLYWYRQAAGRGLQLLFYSVGIGQISSEVPQNLSASRPQDRQFILSSKKLLLSDSGFYLCAWINGGGYEQYFGPGTRLTVT.

The V call is TRBV29-1, the J call TRBJ2-3; 7 bases agree with TRBD2. CDR1 and CDR2 from the germline V gene are SQVTM and ANQGSEA. Trimming took 4 bases from V and 1 from J; bases not matched to a gene: 5. The CDR3 spans 14 residues. CDR3 loop: CSVGSAGGTDTQYF. The CDR3 region has the DNA TGCAGCGTTGGATCTGCGGGGGGCACAGATACGCAGTATTTT.

This sequence joins TRBV29-1 and TRBJ2-3; D possibly corresponds to TRBD1 (5 bases). This CDR3 has 14 amino acids. Germline V gives CDR1 SQVTM, CDR2 ANQGSEA. V shed 4 bases and J shed 4 bases, with 15 bases lying between them. The CDR3 reads CSVAFRQGADTQYF. The CDR3, as DNA: TGCAGCGTTGCTTTCCGGCAGGGCGCAGATACGCAGTATTTT.

The V gene is TRBV7-9, the J gene TRBJ2-1; D gene uncertain. CDR3 length: 19 residues. The V end lost 0 bases, the J end lost 0 bases, and 18 bases lay between the germline ends. CDR1 is SEHNR and CDR2 is FQNEAQ in the germline V gene (reference sequence). Written as DNA, the CDR3 is TGTGCCAGCAGCTTAGCGAGAGGCGGCATAACCCCCTCCTACAATGAGCAGTTCTTC. Its protein is CASSLARGGITPSYNEQFF.

This clone was observed a single time. CDR3: CSVEDLLRGYTF. CDR3 sequence (DNA): TGCAGCGTTGAGGACTTGCTGCGGGGCTACACCTTC. The chain joins TRBV29-1 to TRBJ1-2; D unresolved. V dropped 3 bases and J dropped 8 bases, with 13 bases sitting between them. Germline assignment: CDR1 SQVTM and CDR2 ANQGSEA. The CDR3 spans 12 residues. The variable domain in full, completed from reference TRBV29-1 and TRBJ1-2, reads SAVISQKPSRDICQRGTSLTIQCQVDSQVTMMFWYRQQPGQSLTLIATANQGSEATYESGFVIDKFPISRPNLTFSTLTVSNMSPEDSSIYLCSVEDLLRGYTFGSGTRLTVV.

The V and J genes are TRBV5-5 and TRBJ1-6; D gene ambiguous. This CDR3 is 13 amino acids long. V shed 0 bases and J shed 6 bases, with 4 bases lying between them. CDR1 SGHKS and CDR2 YYEKEE come from the germline V gene (reference sequence). The CDR3 DNA sequence: TGTGCCAGCAGCTTGGACAGTAATTCACCCCTCCACTTT. Translating gives CASSLDSNSPLHF.

This clone was detected a few times. V and J are TRBV7-9 and TRBJ2-7, with TRBD2 matching over 8 bases. This CDR3 has 15 residues. CDR1 and CDR2 (germline): SEHNR, FQNEAQ (reference sequence). The V and J ends lost 1 base and 5 bases, in that order; junction bases with no gene match: 7. CDR3 in DNA: TGTGCCAGCAGCTTAGTTAGCGGGAATCGGAACGAGCAGTACTTC. Translation gives CASSLVSGNRNEQYF.

J is TRBJ2-4 and V is TRBV18, with 8 bases lining up with TRBD1. The trim removed 2 bases at V and 3 bases at J, leaving 9 bases unmatched. The CDR3 totals 17 residues. Germline CDR1 reads KGHSH; CDR2 reads LQKENI. CDR3 region: CASSPVAGGADKNIQYF. The DNA of the CDR3 is TGTGCCAGCTCACCAGTGGCAGGGGGCGCGGACAAAAACATTCAGTACTTC.

The chain employs TRBV21-1 and TRBJ1-5. TRBV21-1 is noted as a pseudogene. This CDR3 region has 15 residues. The CDR3: CASSETENSNQPQHF. As DNA, the CDR3 is TGTGCCAGCAGCGAAACGGAGAATAGCAATCAGCCCCAGCATTTT.

The rearrangement links TRBV5-1 to TRBJ2-2; tentative D call: TRBD2 (5 bases). In germline, CDR1 is SGHRS, CDR2 YFSETQ. CDR3 size: 16 residues. V dropped 0 bases and J dropped 3 bases, with 12 bases sitting between them. The CDR3 loop reads CASSLAGMGYTGELFF. In DNA, the CDR3 is TGCGCCAGCAGCTTGGCGGGAATGGGGTACACCGGGGAGCTGTTTTTT.

This clone appeared a single time. V gene TRBV5-1 combines with J gene TRBJ2-2; 7 nucleotides align to TRBD1. The V and J ends lost 3 bases and 2 bases, in that order; junction bases with no gene match: 4. The CDR3 is 15 amino acids. Germline V CDR1 and CDR2: SGHRS, YFSETQ. In DNA, the CDR3 is TGCGCCAGCAGCTACGGGACAGACAACACCGGGGAGCTGTTTTTT. It translates to CASSYGTDNTGELFF. The entire variable domain, with the rest obtained from reference TRBV5-1 and TRBJ2-2, is as follows: KAGVTQTPRYLIKTRGQQVTLSCSPISGHRSVSWYQQTPGQGLQFLFEYFSETQRNKGNFPGRFSGRQFSNSRSEMNVSTLELGDSALYLCASSYGTDNTGELFFGEGSRLTVL.

This clone was seen just once. CDR3 DNA: TGTGCCAGCAGCGTAGCCGAGGGAGCCCCCTACAATGAGCAGTTCTTC. As protein: CASSVAEGAPYNEQFF. The gene calls are TRBV9 and TRBJ2-1, with D maybe TRBD2 (5 bases). The CDR3 has 16 residues. CDR1 SGDLS and CDR2 YYNGEE come from the germline V gene. Trimming stripped 0 bases from V and 2 bases from J, with 12 bases between.

This sequence joins TRBV29-1 and TRBJ1-1, with 12 positions matching TRBD1. V was clipped by 6 bases and J by 3 bases; unmatched bases: 8. The germline gives CDR1 SQVTM, CDR2 ANQGSEA. CDR3 length: 15 residues. CDR3 nucleotides: TGCAGCGTCGCCCCGGGACAGGGGGCATACACTGAAGCTTTCTTT. Translating it yields CSVAPGQGAYTEAFF.

This clone has a single count. V and J are TRBV4-3 and TRBJ2-3; TRBD1 agrees at 9 bases. V shed 1 base, J shed 4 bases, and the junction held 12 bases outside the gene matches. This CDR3 comprises 18 residues. CDR1 is LGHNA, CDR2 YSLEER, per germline. CDR3 in amino acids: CASSQGGGQGGMADTQYF. The CDR3 coding sequence is TGCGCCAGCAGCCAAGGTGGGGGACAGGGAGGTATGGCAGATACGCAGTATTTT.

This chain links TRBV30 with TRBJ1-2, with 7 bases lining up with TRBD1. The junction had 6 bases not matched to a gene; V was cut back by 4 bases and J by 4 bases. Germline V CDR1 and CDR2: GTSNPN, SVGIG (reference sequence). The CDR3 has 13 residues. The CDR3 region has the DNA TGTGCCTGGACAGGGGGTTCGGGCTATGGCTACACCTTC. Its protein product is CAWTGGSGYGYTF. The full variable domain, in which reference TRBV30 and TRBJ1-2 provide the parts outside the CDR3, is SQTIHQWPATLVQPVGSPLSLECTVEGTSNPNLYWYRQAAGRGLQLLFYSVGIGQISSEVPQNLSASRPQDRQFILSSKKLLLSDSGFYLCAWTGGSGYGYTFGSGTRLTVV.

This clone was observed many times. The chain has TRBV7-9 and TRBJ2-1; D gene ambiguous. CDR3 length equals 14 residues. Per the germline V gene, CDR1 is SEHNR and CDR2 is FQNEAQ (reference sequence). V was clipped by 5 bases and J by 4 bases, with 12 bases between them. The CDR3, as DNA: TGTGCCAGCAGCCCTCCTATCACGTACAATGAGCAGTTCTTC. It specifies CASSPPITYNEQFF.

The CDR3 loop is CASSPGGERGTGQYF. In DNA form, the CDR3 reads TGTGCCAGCAGCCCGGGGGGCGAGCGGGGGACGGGGCAGTACTTC. J is TRBJ2-7 and V is TRBV9; 8 nucleotides align to TRBD2. Germline V gives CDR1 SGDLS, CDR2 YYNGEE. There are 15 residues in the CDR3. The trim removed 4 bases at V and 9 bases at J, leaving 15 bases unmatched.

The rearrangement links TRBV18 to TRBJ1-1, with a weak D call TRBD1 (5 bases). V was trimmed by 2 bases and J by 8 bases, leaving 15 bases between them. The CDR3 extends over 14 amino acids. Germline V gives CDR1 KGHSH, CDR2 LQKENI. CDR3 amino acids: CASSPRGAMDEAFF. CDR3 in DNA: TGTGCCAGCTCACCAAGGGGTGCGATGGACGAAGCTTTCTTT.

Note on this clone: The junction and the germline gene differ at one end; a read error may be behind it. This chain connects TRBV30 to TRBJ2-5; 7 bases agree with TRBD2. CDR3 size: 11 residues. Germline V lookup: CDR1 GTSNPN, CDR2 SVGIG (reference sequence). The DNA of the CDR3 is TGCGCGGGAGAATTGGGCGAGACCCAGTACTTC. Translated, it gives CAGELGETQYF.

Here the CDR3 DNA reads TGTGCCAGCAGTTCACCACACTCCTACGAGCAGTACTTC. Encoded protein: CASSSPHSYEQYF. This chain joins TRBV6-6 and TRBJ2-7; no clear D. The CDR3 spans 13 residues. Germline-derived CDR1 and CDR2 are MNHNY and SVGAGI (reference sequence). The V gene lost 4 bases and the J gene lost 0 bases, with 7 bases spanning the gap.

CDR3 sequence reads: CASSDMTSGYEQYF. CDR3 in DNA: TGTGCCAGCAGTGATATGACTAGCGGCTACGAGCAGTACTTC. This sequence joins TRBV25-1 and TRBJ2-7, with 9 positions matching TRBD2. CDR3 length: 14 amino acids. Germline loops: CDR1 MGHDK, CDR2 SYGVNS. The V gene end was trimmed by 3 bases and the J gene end by 3 bases; junction bases not matched to a gene: 3.

The count of this clone is one. A junction end diverges from the germline sequence, so it may reflect a read error. Here the CDR3 DNA reads TGTGCCAGCAGTTCCCTCGGGACTCGTACGCAAGAAACCCAGTACTTC. Translation gives CASSSLGTRTQETQYF. This sequence joins TRBV6-5 and TRBJ2-5, with D tentatively TRBD2 (6 bases). In germline, CDR1 is MNHEY, CDR2 SVGAGI. This CDR3 has 16 residues.

This chain links TRBV11-3 with TRBJ2-2; weak D call: TRBD2 (5 bases). V was shortened by 4 bases and J by 7 bases, with 10 bases between the two germline ends. Germline V lookup: CDR1 SGHNT, CDR2 YENEEA. The CDR3 is 13 amino acids. CDR3 sequence reads: CASSYIGGGELFF. The CDR3 region has the DNA TGTGCCAGCAGCTATATAGGAGGCGGGGAGCTGTTTTTT.

The gene calls are TRBV7-8 and TRBJ1-1; 8 bases map to TRBD1. Germline-derived CDR1 and CDR2 are SGHVS and FQNEAQ. The V gene end was trimmed by 5 bases and the J gene end by 1 base; junction bases not matched to a gene: 6. CDR3 size: 15 residues. CDR3 nucleotide sequence: TGTGCCAGCAGCGACAGGGGTAACTCGAACACTGAAGCTTTCTTT. It encodes CASSDRGNSNTEAFF.

The V call is TRBV5-6, the J call TRBJ1-1; tentatively, D is TRBD1 (5 bases). Per germline, CDR1 SGHDT and CDR2 YYEEEE. The CDR3 consists of 13 residues. Trimming took 3 bases from V and 4 from J, leaving 10 bases between them. The DNA for the CDR3 is TGTGCCAGCAGCTACGCAGGGTCCACTGAAGCTTTCTTT. It encodes CASSYAGSTEAFF.

This clone counts as medium-sized (0.01 to 0.1%). This rearrangement joins TRBV7-2 to TRBJ2-3; 10 nucleotides align to TRBD2. V lost 1 base to trimming and J lost 6 bases; unmatched junction nucleotides: 13. Germline V gene lookup returns CDR1 SGHTA and CDR2 FQGNSA. CDR3 length equals 18 residues. The CDR3 DNA is TGTGCCAGCAGCTTAGTTAGCGGGGGGCATTTTCTTGCGGATACGCAGTATTTT. Translated: CASSLVSGGHFLADTQYF. Full variable domain (missing parts from reference TRBV7-2 and TRBJ2-3): GAGVSQSPSNKVTEKGKDVELRCDPISGHTALYWYRQSLGQGLEFLIYFQGNSAPDKSGLPSDRFSAERTGGSVSTLTIQRTQQEDSAVYLCASSLVSGGHFLADTQYFGPGTRLTVL.